A few counts support the clone carrying this T cell receptor beta chain. Its antigen is unknown. The data belong to a study of spatial heterogeneity in lung cancer. Study information: Sequencing consistently turned up more beta-chain sequences than alpha-chain sequences. On average, each unique TCR and UMI combination appeared more than ten times in raw reads. Study-wide findings and caveats: At resection, ubiquitous expanded tumor TCRs appeared in blood more than at follow-up.

One entry per CDR3 protein results from TCRdb running MiXCR on the 5' RACE reads. The sample lists 89,000 or so distinct CDR3 sequences, around 21% seen once, with about 6.6% in the top ten. Germline V gene data show CDR1 as DFQATT and CDR2 as SNEGSKA (reference sequence). Trimming removed 7 bases at V and 0 bases at J, with 10 bases between. The CDR3 loop spans 13 amino acids. Time point denoted: sample taken at primary tumor resection. Whole RNA, which was extracted from tumor, nontumor lung tissue or frozen PBMC, was sequenced without any cell sorting. This receptor was obtained from a male donor with early-stage non-small cell lung cancer. The sample consisted of PBMCs, taken at surgery. V usage is TRBV20-1 and J usage is TRBJ2-1, with a tentative D call TRBD2 (6 bases). CDR3 protein: CSGNGGSYNEQFF. The CDR3 bases are TGCAGTGGAAACGGGGGCTCCTACAATGAGCAGTTCTTC.